This TCR beta chain was sequenced in a study of T cell responses to AZD1222 COVID-19 vaccine. General study points: No repertoire was sampled before or during the peak T cell response, only after it. Dominant at 160-218 and 743-854, vaccine-associated CD4 TCRs also spanned spike. Increased Spike-specific TCR breadth and depth were observed after two AZD1222 doses. Just a handful of AZD1222 recipients tested seropositive at baseline.

On this clone: Its target is not known.

Assay: immunoSEQ multiplex PCR; the TCRdb copy retains only in-frame clones and omits some. The sample includes about 130,000 clones, roughly 91% seen only once; the top ten take about 4%. Trimming removed 0 bases at V and 8 bases at J, with 13 bases between. This CDR3 contains 14 residues. Germline V gene lookup returns CDR1 LGHNA and CDR2 YNFKEQ. The chain carries TRBV4-2 and TRBJ1-2, with D perhaps TRBD1 (5 bases). The sequencing here drew on peripheral blood, taken on day 0 of MenACWY control vaccination. The receptor comes from an adult in good health. The CDR3 nucleotides read TGTGCCAGCAGCCAAGAAAGCGAGGGGTACGGCTACACCTTC. Protein product: CASSQESEGYGYTF.